These T cell receptor beta chains were read from a single sample in a study of beta chain features in type 1 diabetes. Only in-frame clones appear in the TCRdb table, and some are missing; sequencing was by immunoSEQ multiplex PCR. In the table there are 850,000 to 900,000 clones, about 17% of which are singletons. The material sequenced was naive CD4+ T cells from blood. The receptors derive from a young woman in good health. Each CDR3 is given with its conserved first and last residue. A D gene is named only where the DNA matches it firmly. Rows may omit the clone size; those that give it use once, few, many or a size class.

d_call: .; v_call: TRBV5-4; clone_size: few; j_call: TRBJ2-6; cdr3_nt: TGTGCCAGCAGCTTGGCGGGCAGGGCTGGGGCCAACGTCCTGACTTTC; cdr3_aa: CASSLAGRAGANVLTF
d_call: .; v_call: TRBV18; clone_size: few; j_call: TRBJ2-7; cdr3_nt: TGTGCCAGCTCACCCCGAGGGGGAGCGGCTGCCGAGCAGTACTTC; cdr3_aa: CASSPRGGAAAEQYF
d_call: TRBD1; v_call: TRBV19; clone_size: .; j_call: TRBJ2-3; cdr3_nt: TGTGCCAGTAGTCCCCGGACAGGAAGAGGGACAGATACGCAGTATTTT; cdr3_aa: CASSPRTGRGTDTQYF
d_call: TRBD2; v_call: TRBV28; clone_size: few; j_call: TRBJ2-1; cdr3_nt: TGTGCCAGCAGCCAGCGGGAGCTTGGCAATGAGCAGTTCTTC; cdr3_aa: CASSQRELGNEQFF
d_call: .; v_call: TRBV9; clone_size: once; j_call: TRBJ2-7; cdr3_nt: TGTGCCAGCAGCGTAATGGGCAGCTCCTACGAGCAGTACTTC; cdr3_aa: CASSVMGSSYEQYF
d_call: .; v_call: TRBV7-2; clone_size: few; j_call: TRBJ2-1; cdr3_nt: TGTGCCAGCAGCTTAGGTCGCCTGGGGGACAATGAGCAGTTCTTC; cdr3_aa: CASSLGRLGDNEQFF
d_call: .; v_call: TRBV19; clone_size: .; j_call: TRBJ2-3; cdr3_nt: TGTGCCAGTAGTCGGGCAGGAACAGGGTTTACAGATACGCAGTATTTT; cdr3_aa: CASSRAGTGFTDTQYF
d_call: .; v_call: TRBV28; clone_size: few; j_call: TRBJ2-5; cdr3_nt: TGTGCCAGCACCCGAAACGGGGCAGGGGGGGAGACCCAGTACTTC; cdr3_aa: CASTRNGAGGETQYF
d_call: .; v_call: TRBV18; clone_size: once; j_call: TRBJ1-2; cdr3_nt: TGTGCCAGCTCACTACAAGCGGGTTTAGGCGATGGCTACACCTTC; cdr3_aa: CASSLQAGLGDGYTF
d_call: .; v_call: TRBV20-1; clone_size: few; j_call: TRBJ1-2; cdr3_nt: TGCAGCCCTCGGTTGTTGGGCTACACCTTC; cdr3_aa: CSPRLLGYTF
d_call: TRBD1; v_call: TRBV2; clone_size: few; j_call: TRBJ2-2; cdr3_nt: TGTGCCAGCAGTGAAGGGTCAGGGGGCTTCACCGGGGAGCTGTTTTTT; cdr3_aa: CASSEGSGGFTGELFF
d_call: .; v_call: TRBV6-5; clone_size: .; j_call: TRBJ2-7; cdr3_nt: TGTGCCAGCAGTCACGGGGGAAATCACGAGCAGTACTTC; cdr3_aa: CASSHGGNHEQYF
d_call: .; v_call: TRBV7-3; clone_size: .; j_call: TRBJ2-1; cdr3_nt: TGTGCCAGCAGTTCCGGGTCAGACAATGAGCAGTTCTTC; cdr3_aa: CASSSGSDNEQFF
d_call: .; v_call: TRBV2; clone_size: .; j_call: TRBJ1-2; cdr3_nt: TGTGCCAGCAGCAGTGACTCTAACTATGGCTACACCTTC; cdr3_aa: CASSSDSNYGYTF
d_call: .; v_call: TRBV4-3; clone_size: .; j_call: TRBJ2-1; cdr3_nt: TGCGCCAGCAGCCCAAGAGGAATTGAGGGGACGCGGAATGAGCAGTTCTTC; cdr3_aa: CASSPRGIEGTRNEQFF
d_call: TRBD2; v_call: TRBV2; clone_size: .; j_call: TRBJ2-7; cdr3_nt: TGTGCCAGCAGTGAAGCCCTGAGTAGCGGGACGAAGGAGCAGTACTTC; cdr3_aa: CASSEALSSGTKEQYF
d_call: .; v_call: TRBV6-6; clone_size: few; j_call: TRBJ2-2; cdr3_nt: TGTGCCAGCAGTTACTCGAACAGGAACACCGGGGAGCTGTTTTTT; cdr3_aa: CASSYSNRNTGELFF
d_call: .; v_call: TRBV4-2; clone_size: few; j_call: TRBJ1-5; cdr3_nt: TGTGCCAGCAGCCCAAGGGTACAACACAATCAGCCCCAGCATTTT; cdr3_aa: CASSPRVQHNQPQHF
d_call: TRBD1; v_call: TRBV15; clone_size: .; j_call: TRBJ2-1; cdr3_nt: TGTGCCACCAGCAGAGCTCCTGTGACAGGGGGAGGAGATGAGCAGTTCTTC; cdr3_aa: CATSRAPVTGGGDEQFF
d_call: TRBD2; v_call: TRBV28; clone_size: few; j_call: TRBJ2-7; cdr3_nt: TGTGCCAGCAGTTTAACGGCTAGCGGTAGCTCCTACGAGCAGTACTTC; cdr3_aa: CASSLTASGSSYEQYF
d_call: .; v_call: TRBV4-1; clone_size: .; j_call: TRBJ1-3; cdr3_nt: TGCGCCAGCAGCCAAGAAGGGCCCATTCTACCTGGAAACACCATATATTTT; cdr3_aa: CASSQEGPILPGNTIYF
d_call: TRBD1; v_call: TRBV4-2; clone_size: few; j_call: TRBJ2-7; cdr3_nt: TGTGCCAGCAGCCCGCCGGGACAGCTCTACGAGCAGTACTTC; cdr3_aa: CASSPPGQLYEQYF
d_call: TRBD2; v_call: TRBV6-5; clone_size: .; j_call: TRBJ2-7; cdr3_nt: TGTGCCAGCAGTTACGGTGGAGCGGGGAGCTCCTACGAGCAGTACTTC; cdr3_aa: CASSYGGAGSSYEQYF
d_call: .; v_call: TRBV5-1; clone_size: .; j_call: TRBJ2-2; cdr3_nt: TGCGCCAGCAGCGTTCAAACCGGGGAGCTGTTTTTT; cdr3_aa: CASSVQTGELFF
d_call: TRBD1; v_call: TRBV18; clone_size: .; j_call: TRBJ2-4; cdr3_nt: TGTGCCAGCTCATCCGGGACAGGGTATATAGCCAAAAACATTCAGTACTTC; cdr3_aa: CASSSGTGYIAKNIQYF
d_call: .; v_call: TRBV19; clone_size: few; j_call: TRBJ1-1; cdr3_nt: TGTGCCAGTACTTACAACACTGAAGCTTTCTTT; cdr3_aa: CASTYNTEAFF
d_call: TRBD1; v_call: TRBV28; clone_size: few; j_call: TRBJ1-5; cdr3_nt: TGTGCCAGCAGTTCGGCACAGGGGGCTGATCAGCCCCAGCATTTT; cdr3_aa: CASSSAQGADQPQHF
d_call: TRBD2; v_call: TRBV11-2; clone_size: .; j_call: TRBJ2-7; cdr3_nt: TGTGCCAGCAGCACGGGACTATCCTCCTACGAGCAGTACTTC; cdr3_aa: CASSTGLSSYEQYF
d_call: TRBD1; v_call: TRBV6-5; clone_size: few; j_call: TRBJ2-4; cdr3_nt: TGTGCCAGCAGCGGGACAGGGCGGAACATTCAGTACTTC; cdr3_aa: CASSGTGRNIQYF
d_call: .; v_call: TRBV11-1; clone_size: .; j_call: TRBJ2-1; cdr3_nt: TGTGCCAGCAGCTTAGCGCTACTACCCAATGAGCAGTTCTTC; cdr3_aa: CASSLALLPNEQFF
d_call: TRBD2; v_call: TRBV18; clone_size: few; j_call: TRBJ2-1; cdr3_nt: TGTGCCAGCTCACCACCAGCGGGAGGGTACAATGAGCAGTTCTTC; cdr3_aa: CASSPPAGGYNEQFF
d_call: .; v_call: TRBV7-6; clone_size: .; j_call: TRBJ2-5; cdr3_nt: TGTGCCAGCAGCGCGGGGGCGGGGCAAGAATGGAGTTGGGAGACCCAGTACTTC; cdr3_aa: CASSAGAGQEWSWETQYF
d_call: .; v_call: TRBV11-2; clone_size: few; j_call: TRBJ2-5; cdr3_nt: TGTGCCAGCAGCTTAAATAATCCGGGACTCGGAGAGACCCAGTACTTC; cdr3_aa: CASSLNNPGLGETQYF
d_call: TRBD1; v_call: TRBV7-9; clone_size: few; j_call: TRBJ1-1; cdr3_nt: TGTGCCAGCAGCTCACAGGGGAGGGGAACTGAAGCTTTCTTT; cdr3_aa: CASSSQGRGTEAFF
d_call: .; v_call: TRBV27; clone_size: few; j_call: TRBJ2-3; cdr3_nt: TGTGCCAGCAGTTTCACAGTGCGGACAGATACGCAGTATTTT; cdr3_aa: CASSFTVRTDTQYF
d_call: .; v_call: TRBV7-3; clone_size: .; j_call: TRBJ2-5; cdr3_nt: TGTGCCAGCAGCATCCAATCCGGGCCCCAAGAGACCCAGTACTTC; cdr3_aa: CASSIQSGPQETQYF
d_call: TRBD1; v_call: TRBV10-3; clone_size: .; j_call: TRBJ2-1; cdr3_nt: TGTGCCATTTCCGGGACAGGGTACAATGAGCAGTTCTTC; cdr3_aa: CAISGTGYNEQFF
d_call: .; v_call: TRBV28; clone_size: once; j_call: TRBJ2-1; cdr3_nt: TGTGCCACCCTTTTTGGCGGGGGCCTAGGTAATGAGCAGTTCTTC; cdr3_aa: CATLFGGGLGNEQFF
d_call: TRBD2; v_call: TRBV7-3; clone_size: once; j_call: TRBJ2-3; cdr3_nt: TGTGCCAGCAGCTTGGTGGGAGGGCCCACAGATACGCAGTATTTT; cdr3_aa: CASSLVGGPTDTQYF
d_call: .; v_call: TRBV28; clone_size: .; j_call: TRBJ2-2; cdr3_nt: TGTGCCAGCAGTCCCCACTTGATCGCGAACACCGGGGAGCTGTTTTTT; cdr3_aa: CASSPHLIANTGELFF
d_call: TRBD1; v_call: TRBV28; clone_size: .; j_call: TRBJ2-5; cdr3_nt: TGTGCCAGCAGTTCCCGGGACAGGGGGCGCTTGGAGACCCAGTACTTC; cdr3_aa: CASSSRDRGRLETQYF
d_call: .; v_call: TRBV9; clone_size: .; j_call: TRBJ2-2; cdr3_nt: TGTGCCAGCAGCTTTCGGGGCCCCGGGGAGCTGTTTTTT; cdr3_aa: CASSFRGPGELFF
d_call: .; v_call: TRBV6-5; clone_size: .; j_call: TRBJ2-5; cdr3_nt: TGTGCCAGCAGTCCCCAGGGGGAGACCCAGTACTTC; cdr3_aa: CASSPQGETQYF
d_call: TRBD2; v_call: TRBV29-1; clone_size: .; j_call: TRBJ2-5; cdr3_nt: TGCAGCGAACTAGCGGGAGGACAAGAGACCCAGTACTTC; cdr3_aa: CSELAGGQETQYF
d_call: .; v_call: TRBV7-8; clone_size: .; j_call: TRBJ2-1; cdr3_nt: TGTGCCAGCAGCTTAGGAGCGGACAATGAGCAGTTCTTC; cdr3_aa: CASSLGADNEQFF
d_call: .; v_call: TRBV18; clone_size: .; j_call: TRBJ2-2; cdr3_nt: TGTGCCAGCTCACCCAGGTTCGGGAACACCGGGGAGCTGTTTTTT; cdr3_aa: CASSPRFGNTGELFF
d_call: .; v_call: TRBV12-2; clone_size: few; j_call: TRBJ2-1; cdr3_nt: TGTGCAAGTCGCTTAGTATGTTTTGTGGGTTCCTACAATGAGCAGTTCTTC; cdr3_aa: CASRLVCFVGSYNEQFF
d_call: TRBD2; v_call: TRBV7-2; clone_size: few; j_call: TRBJ2-1; cdr3_nt: TGTGCCAGCAGCCCAATAGCGGGAGAAGCCTACAATGAGCAGTTCTTC; cdr3_aa: CASSPIAGEAYNEQFF
d_call: .; v_call: TRBV27; clone_size: few; j_call: TRBJ2-3; cdr3_nt: TGTGCCAGCAGTCAACCAGGAACGTCTTCGGATACGCAGTATTTT; cdr3_aa: CASSQPGTSSDTQYF
d_call: TRBD2; v_call: TRBV9; clone_size: .; j_call: TRBJ2-7; cdr3_nt: TGTGCCAGCAGCCGGGGAGGGACTAGCTCCTCCGAGCAGTACTTC; cdr3_aa: CASSRGGTSSSEQYF
d_call: .; v_call: TRBV5-6; clone_size: .; j_call: TRBJ2-2; cdr3_nt: TGTGCCAGCAGCCAGAACACCGGGGAGCTGTTTTTT; cdr3_aa: CASSQNTGELFF
d_call: TRBD2; v_call: TRBV6-1; clone_size: few; j_call: TRBJ2-1; cdr3_nt: TGTGCCAGCAGTGTGTTACTAGCGCCCTACAATGAGCAGTTCTTC; cdr3_aa: CASSVLLAPYNEQFF
d_call: .; v_call: TRBV9; clone_size: .; j_call: TRBJ2-1; cdr3_nt: TGTGCCAGCAGCGTAGAAGCTACGTTATCCAATGAGCAGTTCTTC; cdr3_aa: CASSVEATLSNEQFF
d_call: TRBD1; v_call: TRBV10-3; clone_size: few; j_call: TRBJ1-3; cdr3_nt: TGTGCCATCAGTGAGTCGACAGGGGACACCATATATTTT; cdr3_aa: CAISESTGDTIYF
d_call: .; v_call: TRBV27; clone_size: .; j_call: TRBJ1-1; cdr3_nt: TGTGCCAGCAGTCCGACGGAGGAAGCTTTCTTT; cdr3_aa: CASSPTEEAFF